This is a list of T cell receptor beta chains from one sample in a study of blood T cell repertoires in COVID-19. The data were produced by immunoSEQ multiplex PCR, yet TCRdb's version contains in-frame clones alone and is incomplete. Of about 140,000 clones listed, roughly 84% were seen once; the top ten hold under 5%. The specimen was peripheral blood. These TCRs come from an older woman with acute or convalescent COVID-19. CDR3s include the opening cysteine and the closing phenylalanine or tryptophan. D genes are given only for firm matches. Where a row states a size, it is once, few, many or the class of an expanded clone; other rows omit it.

j_call	v_call	clone_size	d_call	cdr3_nt	cdr3_aa
TRBJ1-1	TRBV10-3	few	TRBD1	TGTGCCATCGGGGCCGGGACAGGGGACACTGAAGCTTTCTTT	CAIGAGTGDTEAFF
TRBJ1-2	TRBV5-4	NA	NA	TGTGCCAGCAGCTGGGGAGGGGAGAGGGGCTACACCTTC	CASSWGGERGYTF
TRBJ2-7	TRBV3-1/TRBV3-2	few	TRBD1	TGTGCCAGCAGCCCCGGACAGGTTGGGGAGCAGTACTTC	CASSPGQVGEQYF
TRBJ2-7	TRBV30	NA	TRBD2	TGTGCCTGGAGTGTTGGGGAGGGAGTGGAAAACGAGCAGTACTTC	CAWSVGEGVENEQYF
TRBJ2-2	TRBV18	NA	TRBD2	TGTGCCAGCTCACCTGTCGCTCTAGCGGGAAACACCGGGGAGCTGTTTTTT	CASSPVALAGNTGELFF
TRBJ2-1	TRBV10-2	NA	NA	TGCGCCAGCAGTGATCCAACCTACAATGAGCAGTTCTTC	CASSDPTYNEQFF
TRBJ1-6	TRBV28	NA	NA	TGTGCCAGCAGTTTAGGACAGATCAATTCACCCCTCCACTTT	CASSLGQINSPLHF
TRBJ1-4	TRBV30	NA	TRBD1	TGTGCCTGGAGATCGGGAGGGACAGTCAATGAAAAACTGTTTTTT	CAWRSGGTVNEKLFF
TRBJ2-7	TRBV27	NA	TRBD1	TGTGCCAGCAGTTTATCGGGGACAGGGGGTACGACTACGGGCGAGCAGTACTTC	CASSLSGTGGTTTGEQYF
TRBJ1-1	TRBV3-1/TRBV3-2	NA	TRBD1	TGTGCCAGCAGCCCGGGACAGCTTGAAGCTTTCTTT	CASSPGQLEAFF
TRBJ2-5	TRBV7-2	NA	TRBD1	TGTGCCAGCAGCTTACTGGGGACAGAGGGAGAGACCCAGTACTTC	CASSLLGTEGETQYF
TRBJ2-3	TRBV5-1	NA	NA	TGCGCCAGCAGCATGTCAGCGGTATTAACAGATACGCAGTATTTT	CASSMSAVLTDTQYF
TRBJ2-1	TRBV5-1	many	NA	TGCGCCAGCAGCGAAAACAGTAATGAGCAGTTCTTC	CASSENSNEQFF
TRBJ1-2	TRBV28	NA	TRBD1	TGTGCCAGTCACCCGGGACAGCCCTATGGCTACACCTTC	CASHPGQPYGYTF
TRBJ2-3	TRBV15	NA	TRBD1	TGTGCCACCAGCAGGGGACAGGAATTGGATACGCAGTATTTT	CATSRGQELDTQYF
TRBJ1-2	TRBV25-1	NA	NA	TGTGCCAGCAGATCAAGGGGATTTCCCGAGGCCACCGGCTACACCTTC	CASRSRGFPEATGYTF
TRBJ2-3	TRBV5-1	once	NA	TGCGCCAGCAGCTTGTTTGGACAGCGTAGCACAGATACGCAGTATTTT	CASSLFGQRSTDTQYF
TRBJ2-7	TRBV10-3	NA	TRBD2	TGTGCCCTCAAAGGGACTAGCGACGAGCAGTACTTC	CALKGTSDEQYF
TRBJ1-1	TRBV10-1	NA	TRBD1	TGCGCCAGCAGCTCCGGACAGGGTGGGACTGAAGCTTTCTTT	CASSSGQGGTEAFF
TRBJ2-2	TRBV5-1	NA	NA	TGCGCCAGCAGCTTGTTGACACCCGGGGAGCTGTTTTTT	CASSLLTPGELFF
TRBJ1-3	TRBV3-1/TRBV3-2	few	TRBD1	TGTGCCAGCTCCGGACAGGGCGGTAACACCATATATTTT	CASSGQGGNTIYF
TRBJ2-2	TRBV6-6	NA	NA	TGTGCCAGCAGAGAGCTCAGGGGGAACACCGGGGAGCTGTTTTTT	CASRELRGNTGELFF
TRBJ1-6	TRBV28	NA	TRBD1	TGTGCCAGCAGTGGGACAGGGGAGAATTCACCCCTCCACTTT	CASSGTGENSPLHF
TRBJ1-4	TRBV5-1	NA	NA	TGCGCCAGCAGCCCCTGGGACACGCCTAATGAAAAACTGTTTTTT	CASSPWDTPNEKLFF
TRBJ1-4	TRBV5-4	NA	NA	TGTGCCAGCAGTACTCGACAGCCCCAGGGTGAAAAACTGTTTTTT	CASSTRQPQGEKLFF
TRBJ1-2	TRBV28	NA	TRBD1	TGTGCCAGCAGTTGGACAGGGAACTATGGCTACACCTTC	CASSWTGNYGYTF
TRBJ1-4	TRBV3-1/TRBV3-2	NA	TRBD1	TGTGCCAGCAGCCAAGCAGGGGGCCTTGTTAATGAAAAACTGTTTTTT	CASSQAGGLVNEKLFF
TRBJ1-5	TRBV28	NA	NA	TGTGCCAGCAGTTCATCCCAGGGAAGCAATCAGCCCCAGCATTTT	CASSSSQGSNQPQHF
TRBJ2-5	TRBV5-1	few	TRBD2	TGCGCCAGCGAGACGGGACTAGCTCCCGAGACCCAGTACTTC	CASETGLAPETQYF
TRBJ2-7	TRBV4-3	NA	TRBD2	TGCGCCAGCAGCCAAGACCCGACTAGCGGGGGTCGTGTGCAGTACTTC	CASSQDPTSGGRVQYF
TRBJ1-3	TRBV11-2	NA	NA	TGTGCCAGCAGCTTAGGAACAGCCTTCTACTCTGGAAACACCATATATTTT	CASSLGTAFYSGNTIYF
TRBJ2-3	TRBV2	NA	TRBD2	TGTGCCAGCAGGGCAAGACTAGCGGGAGTTGGCACAGATACGCAGTATTTT	CASRARLAGVGTDTQYF
TRBJ1-5	TRBV28	NA	NA	TGTGCCAGCGCGACTCCTTATCAGCCCCAGCATTTT	CASATPYQPQHF
TRBJ1-4	TRBV7-7	NA	TRBD1	TGTGCTAGCAGCCAGGGACAGCGGGAAAAACTGTTTTTT	CASSQGQREKLFF
TRBJ1-4	TRBV5-1	few	NA	TGCGCCAGCAGCCCCACGGCGGCCGACTTTGAAAAACTGTTTTTT	CASSPTAADFEKLFF
TRBJ1-2	TRBV2	NA	NA	TGTGCCAGCAGTCGTGGGGCAGCGAACTATGGCTACACCTTC	CASSRGAANYGYTF
TRBJ2-1	TRBV7-9	NA	NA	TGTGCCAGCAGCCCCCTGAGCACTCGCCCCTACAATGAGCAGTTCTTC	CASSPLSTRPYNEQFF
TRBJ2-1	TRBV7-8	NA	NA	TGTGCCAGCAGCGCGTACAATGAGCAGTTCTTC	CASSAYNEQFF
TRBJ2-1	TRBV5-1	NA	TRBD1	TGCGCCAGCAGCTTCGGACAGGCACCTGGGGTGAATGAGCAGTTCTTC	CASSFGQAPGVNEQFF